This is a list of T cell receptor beta chains from one sample in a study of shared clonotypes between healthy human individuals. Produced via immunoSEQ multiplex PCR; TCRdb's table is partial and in-frame only. The repertoire holds over a million clones, with roughly 96% as singletons. The sample taken for sequencing was naive CD4+ T cells sorted from blood. All receptors come from a man aged 25 to 40 in good health. Both conserved end residues are part of each CDR3. D genes are given only for firm matches. A clone size is listed for some rows: how often the clone was seen (once, few, many), or a class if it is expanded.

TRBJ1-2 | TRBD1 | TRBV28 | . | CASSLGQGRVGYTF | TGTGCCAGCAGTCTAGGACAGGGAAGAGTCGGCTACACCTTC
TRBJ1-2 | . | TRBV5-1 | . | CASSLDREDYTF | TGCGCCAGCAGCTTGGACAGGGAGGACTACACCTTC
TRBJ2-1 | . | TRBV18 | once | CASSKTRDSYNEQFF | TGTGCCAGCTCAAAGACACGAGACTCCTACAATGAGCAGTTCTTC
TRBJ2-7 | . | TRBV19 | . | CASSTLRGIEPYEQYF | TGTGCCAGTAGTACCCTACGCGGGATCGAACCCTACGAGCAGTACTTC
TRBJ2-1 | TRBD1 | TRBV6-1 | . | CASSEQGARNEQFF | TGTGCCAGCAGTGAACAGGGGGCGCGGAATGAGCAGTTCTTC
TRBJ1-1 | TRBD1 | TRBV6-5 | . | CASSRTGSSTEAFF | TGTGCCAGCAGTCGGACAGGGTCGAGCACTGAAGCTTTCTTT
TRBJ2-1 | . | TRBV7-9 | . | CASRVGGNNEQFF | TGTGCCAGCAGGGTAGGAGGAAACAATGAGCAGTTCTTC
TRBJ1-1 | TRBD1 | TRBV7-2 | . | CASRRDRMNTEAFF | TGTGCCAGCAGGAGGGACAGGATGAACACTGAAGCTTTCTTT
TRBJ1-2 | . | TRBV5-4 | once | CASSLKGTYGYTF | TGTGCCAGCAGCTTGAAAGGGACCTATGGCTACACCTTC
TRBJ2-1 | . | TRBV21-1 | once | CASSISFHNEQFF | TGTGCCAGCAGCATCAGCTTCCACAATGAGCAGTTCTTC
TRBJ2-7 | . | TRBV6-6 | . | CASSYWLTKSSYEQYF | TGTGCCAGCAGTTACTGGTTAACGAAGAGCTCCTACGAGCAGTACTTC
TRBJ1-3 | . | TRBV9 | . | CASIEQGLPTSSGNTIYF | TGTGCCAGCATTGAACAGGGCCTCCCAACGAGCTCTGGAAACACCATATATTTT
TRBJ2-2 | . | TRBV15 | . | CATRKTLNTGELFF | TGTGCCACCAGAAAGACACTAAACACCGGGGAGCTGTTTTTT
TRBJ1-5 | TRBD1 | TRBV19 | . | CASSIIGTGVVISNQPQHF | TGTGCCAGTAGTATAATCGGGACAGGGGTTGTAATAAGCAATCAGCCCCAGCATTTT
TRBJ2-7 | . | TRBV29-1 | . | CSVETGTHQYF | TGCAGCGTTGAAACCGGGACGCACCAGTACTTC
TRBJ2-3 | . | TRBV30 | . | CASGTRRTDTQYF | TGTGCCTCCGGGACAAGACGCACAGATACGCAGTATTTT
TRBJ2-7 | TRBD1 | TRBV29-1 | . | CSVATRGQSSYEQYF | TGCAGCGTTGCGACGAGGGGGCAGAGTTCCTACGAGCAGTACTTC
TRBJ2-7 | . | TRBV28 | . | CASSLGQGIYEQYF | TGTGCCAGCAGTTTAGGGCAGGGTATCTACGAGCAGTACTTC
TRBJ1-5 | . | TRBV15 | once | CATSRDRRQGSPHNQPQHF | TGTGCCACCAGCAGAGATCGGAGGCAGGGCTCCCCACACAATCAGCCCCAGCATTTT
TRBJ2-5 | TRBD1 | TRBV18 | . | CASSPSDRQETQYF | TGTGCCAGCTCACCTTCGGACAGGCAAGAGACCCAGTACTTC
TRBJ2-1 | TRBD2 | TRBV18 | . | CASGPGLAGSNEQFF | TGTGCCAGCGGACCAGGACTAGCGGGAAGTAATGAGCAGTTCTTC
TRBJ1-1 | . | TRBV2 | . | CASSEARGGGTEAFF | TGTGCCAGCAGTGAAGCGAGGGGGGGCGGCACTGAAGCTTTCTTT
TRBJ1-1 | . | TRBV7-3 | . | CASSSGVPTDEAFF | TGTGCCAGCAGCTCAGGGGTGCCGACAGATGAAGCTTTCTTT
TRBJ2-7 | . | TRBV28 | once | CASSLAGARDEQYF | TGTGCCAGCAGTTTAGCAGGGGCGCGCGACGAGCAGTACTTC
TRBJ1-1 | . | TRBV18 | . | CASFHDQGSTEAFF | TGTGCCAGCTTTCACGATCAGGGGAGCACTGAAGCTTTCTTT
TRBJ2-7 | . | TRBV5-3 | . | CARSFRRGAYEQYF | TGTGCCAGAAGCTTTCGGCGGGGCGCCTACGAGCAGTACTTC
TRBJ2-7 | . | TRBV11-2 | . | CASSPGPPSEQYF | TGTGCCAGCAGCCCGGGACCTCCTTCCGAGCAGTACTTC
TRBJ2-1 | . | TRBV19 | . | CATRRTWHNEQFF | TGTGCCACCCGTCGCACCTGGCACAATGAGCAGTTCTTC